One TCR beta chain is described in this entry. This clonotype has only one observation. There is no known antigen for this receptor. No base quality information exists; no much larger clone differs at one position. One read is thin evidence. These data originate in a study of CD8+CD57+ T cells in acquired aplastic anemia (dated by TCRdb to 2017 to 2018). About the investigation overall: Extracted DNA from sorted CD4+ and CD8+ cells averaged 3.2 ug, ranging from about 0.17 to 27.4 ug. An average of roughly 9.8 million reads for CD4+ cells and under 13 million reads for CD8+ cells was obtained from healthy donor samples.

The paper as a whole reports these results and caveats: Around 30 CD8+ CDR3 sequences were shared between patients and controls but appeared highly expressed in patients and within their immunodominant clones. No significant difference in CD8+ Simpson's diversity was found between patients and healthy controls (P=0.060).

Genomic DNA was used as template for profiling of TCR beta VDJ combinations and CDR3 sequences. An Illumina HiSeq 2000 was the platform used for TCR repertoire sequencing. Turning to the authors' computational methods: TRBV/TRBJ rearrangement plots, CDR3 size and DJ length profiles, and Simpson's diversity index were used to evaluate the repertoires. Whichever DNA sequence was most abundant in the deep sequencing data was defined as the immunodominant clone. CDR3 amino acid sequences were checked for sharing between subjects and were compared against published repertoires and the VDJdb database. Starting from the raw public reads, TCRdb applied fastp trimming at Q25, assembled clones with MiXCR and retained in-frame beta chains. Entries are consolidated by CDR3 protein sequence, retaining the most common genes and DNA. These V and J calls are TCRdb output, not the study's own analysis. Across this sample there are fewer than 100,000 distinct CDR3 sequences, with approximately 46% seen only once. Of the sample, over 50% is held by the ten largest clones.

In the germline V gene (reference sequence), CDR1 corresponds to LNHNV and CDR2 to YYDKDF. The V end loses 1 base and the J end loses 0 bases, and a stretch of 10 bases separates them. Taken from cysteine to phenylalanine, the CDR3 has 16 residues. This entry keeps only the CDR3 DNA: 48 bases, framed from base 1. In this study, sorted CD4+ and CD8+ T cells from the blood of healthy subjects and of severe aplastic anemia patients had their TCR repertoires deep-sequenced. Ficoll-Paque density gradient centrifugation was used to isolate peripheral blood mononuclear cells. Before DNA extraction, CD4+ and CD8+ T cells were sorted by FACS or by magnetic beads.

The chain links TRBV15 with TRBJ2-1; TRBD1 could be the D gene, as 5 bases match. The origin of this receptor is a human donor in good health, serving as a control. The sequenced material came from sorted CD4+, CD8+, or CD8+CD57+ T cells (not recorded which) from PBMCs. The CDR3 sequence is CATSRGGQSSYNEQFF. The nucleotide sequence reads as follows: TGTGCCACCAGCAGAGGAGGACAAAGCTCCTACAATGAGCAGTTCTTC.